This T cell receptor beta chain was captured by sequencing in a study of cytomegalovirus exposure and HLA in healthy donors (dated by TCRdb to the late 2010s). Background for the entire study: An earlier analysis of about 530 of the donors reported 250 to 350 Gb of sequence data and some 110 million unique TCR beta sequences obtained from some 170 million T cells. An early release covering roughly 600 HLA-typed donors comprised approximately 290 gigabases of sequencing data and roughly 86 million unique TCR sequences. Among the approximately 430 genotyped donors, 75% to 90% belonged to the genetic ancestry cluster associated with self-reported Caucasian donors. The study aimed to test whether signatures of past pathogen exposure could be identified by cataloging public T cell receptors. Using immunosequencing, the study profiled T cell repertoires from fewer than 850 subjects and related those repertoires to cytomegalovirus serostatus. In addition to the first cohort of hundreds of subjects, a separate validation cohort of 100 to 150 different subjects was used. High-throughput TCR immunosequencing, statistical association of individual TCRs with disease status, and machine learning were combined to predict cytomegalovirus infection status. A later analysis re-analyzed previously published TCR beta repertoires from approximately 700 donors and added high-resolution HLA genotyping to study TCR occurrence patterns. Rather than drawing on any new phenotypic data, the later analysis identified candidate immune exposures from TCR beta sequences and the way those sequences occurred across donors. An earlier analysis of 587 of the donors used high-throughput TCR beta sequencing to judge whether each TCR beta V gene segment behaved as functional or pseudogenic. Donor age, sex, ethnicity and CMV serostatus were compiled together with the repertoire data. Genome-wide SNP genotypes for about 60% of the 666 donors were used in a later genetic analysis, which treated that subset as a discovery cohort. All discovery cohort repertoires had been generated on a single sequencing platform. Both class I and class II loci were covered by HLA typing, at four-digit resolution. The number of donors typed differed by locus, with about 629-640 for A, B, C, DRB1 and DQB1, 522 for DQA1, approximately 580 for DPA1, and around 450 for DPB1. About five DR-DQ haplotypes were handled as single units for association and clustering because linkage in the cohort was strong. Among 300 to 450 genotyped donors of the cohort, an average of 235,054 unique TCR beta nucleotide sequences were sequenced per donor, roughly 18% of them non-productive.

CDR1 and CDR2 are read off the germline V gene as SGHRS and YFSETQ. V is cut by 2 bases and J by 4 bases, and the space between the germline ends is 15 bases. From its cysteine to its phenylalanine, the CDR3 spans 15 amino acids. Left in the record is the CDR3 DNA by itself, 45 bases read in frame from the first base. Receptor amplification or capture employed the immunoSEQ multiplex PCR assay. For the multiplex PCR, a mixture combining 60 forward primers for TCR Vbeta segments and 13 reverse primers for TCR Jbeta segments was used. Amplification of the CDR3 region of rearranged TCR beta genes was performed with a multiplex PCR assay on genomic DNA. On the Illumina HiSeq System, the amplified TCR beta libraries were sequenced as 87-base-pair reads. As for how the authors treated the data: A later analysis counted tens of millions of unique TCR beta chains across the 650 to 700 repertoires, and some 12 million of these chains were shared by at least two donors. To remove PCR and sequencing errors, raw reads were error-corrected and collapsed into unique sequences using a nearest-neighbor algorithm that merged closely related sequences. Alignment of CDR3 sequences to IMGT reference sequences was used to assign V, D and J gene segments. For a sequence to be retained, a match of at least six nucleotides to both a V gene segment and a J gene segment was required. Rearrangements were classified as productive when the CDR3 lacked stop codons and remained in frame with V and J, and all other rearrangements were classified as non-productive. CDR3 was defined by IMGT convention, running from the second conserved V-encoded cysteine to the conserved J-encoded phenylalanine. Sequences without an unambiguous match to a single V gene segment were excluded from the earlier analysis of 450 to 750 of the donors. An earlier analysis of several hundred of the donors called V segments functional above 56.7% productive rearrangements and segregating when the between-donor standard deviation exceeded 5%. To diagnose cytomegalovirus status from the catalog of TCR beta chain sequences, a statistical classification framework was built. A later analysis assigned V and J genes by comparing TCR nucleotide sequences with IMGT/GENE-DB human TR gene sequences. In a later analysis, CDR3 sequences and most-parsimonious VDJ recombination scenarios were assigned using the TCRdist pipeline. In a later analysis, each TCR beta chain was defined by its CDR3 amino acid sequence together with its V-gene family, and reads without a unique V-gene family were excluded. In a later analysis, around 600 highly shared, low-generation-probability nucleotide sequences were removed to address suspected cross-contamination and a sequencing artifact. A later analysis calculated a clonal expansion index for each public chain from normalized within-repertoire ranks of inferred template counts. In a later analysis, generation probabilities were computed using a VDJ recombination model fitted to out-of-frame rearrangements, and the results were checked against IGoR. In a later analysis, hypergeometric tests were used to score TCR-TCR, TCR-HLA and TCR-CMV co-occurrence, with a repertoire-size bias correction applied to TCR pairs. In a later analysis, false discovery rates were estimated by permuting HLA or CMV assignments 20 times. In a later analysis, co-occurring TCRs were grouped with DBSCAN, and TCRdist sequence similarity was added when clustering was performed within HLA-allele-positive subsets. For co-occurrence clustering, repertoires with fewer than 30,000 or more than 120,000 public chains were excluded, along with four to six repertoires with anomalous nucleotide sharing. TCRdb limited this immuneACCESS table to in-frame rearrangements with V and J called. A share of clones is missing; checked studies link under half to unresolved V genes, and the rest is unexplained. V and J calls and clone size are copied from that table; D and trimming were computed from the DNA. In this sample the table shows tens of thousands of clones, roughly four fifths of which occur a single time. The biggest ten clones account for around 0.63% of the sample.

Results and caveats for the whole study, not just this receptor: For the cohort, immune exposure information was limited to CMV serostatus. Broadly in line with IMGT annotations, most TCR beta V segments showed up in productive rearrangements about 87% or about 30% of the time in an earlier analysis of 450 to 750 of the donors. In this cohort, only TCR beta chains were sequenced, and detectable features were limited by the absence of alpha or paired-chain data. A total of about 180 TCR beta chains were listed by the study as associated with cytomegalovirus. The sequencing pipeline was judged likely to have produced a cluster of highly shared sequence variants as a technical artifact. While some public TCRs were present in many individuals, most TCR sequences turned up only very rarely across donors. A later genetic analysis associated a missense DCLRE1C variant with V-gene and J-gene trimming of TCR beta chains, and an independent cohort replicated the association. A further reported finding was that TCR beta sequences accurately predicted the HLA-A and HLA-B alleles for most subjects in the first cohort. It was suggested by the authors that the approach could potentially be generalized to other disease states and immunological phenotypes. Correlated functional status among segregating V segments might be attributable to linkage disequilibrium, but an unknown experimental factor could not be ruled out. Cytomegalovirus status was reported to be diagnosed by the classifier with high specificity and sensitivity in both the original and validation cohorts. Because counts were too low, roughly 16 rarely observed V segments, including chromosome 9 orphons, were excluded from the earlier analysis of some 540 of the donors. In a later genetic analysis, fewer N-insertions in productive TCRs were reported among donors in an Asian-associated ancestry cluster than the roughly 700-donor mean. A later analysis found that most CMV-associated TCR beta chains appeared HLA-restricted, with HLA associations seemingly driven largely by CMV exposure. Some IMGT-functional V segments, including TRBV6-2 and TRBV6-3, could not be distinguished by the 87-base-pair reads and were therefore excluded. Several of the top co-occurrence clusters appeared to be linked to parvovirus B19, influenza, CMV and Epstein-Barr virus, according to a later analysis. In a later analysis, HLA-associated TCR beta chains showed more clonal expansion and lower generation probabilities than non-associated chains that were equally common. Because HLA typing was missing for some donors at each locus, association tests included only the typed subset. Specific HLA alleles were associated with 15,000 to 20,000 TCR beta sequences at a false discovery rate of 0.05 in a later analysis. In vitro tests confirmed that three of the cytomegalovirus-associated TCR beta chains recognize cytomegalovirus antigens. Assigning TCR associations to individual alleles was difficult when HLA alleles, especially DR and DQ, strongly co-occurred. According to a later analysis, TCR association rates differed among HLA loci, with DRB1 alleles showing the most associated TCRs and HLA-C alleles showing the fewest. Roughly uniform sequencing depth across donors was assumed in presence/absence analyses, although this assumption may not hold.

About this clone: It has no known antigen specificity. No much larger clonotype is one base removed from it; base qualities were not supplied.

The cohort was made up of 500 to 800 healthy bone marrow donors. Cohort members were all nominally healthy when sampled, although unrecorded immune exposures were likely present. The donor was CMV seronegative and belonged to the group of over 350 seronegative cohort members. Each donor provided a peripheral blood sample, and peripheral blood mononuclear cells were used for TCR beta sequencing. The Qiagen DNeasy Blood Extraction Kit was used to extract genomic DNA from the blood cell samples. The TCR sequence derives from a young man in good health and CMV-seronegative. The sample comprised PBMCs. The receptor chain draws on TRBV5-1 and TRBJ1-1, with no D gene named confidently. The DNA sequence reads TGCGCCAGCAGCTTTCGGGTGAGCGAGGGCACTGAAGCTTTCTTT. This is translated as CASSFRVSEGTEAFF.